This passage covers 20 T cell receptor beta chains from one sample sequenced in a study of CD8 T cells in Susac syndrome. A quantity of about 0.5 to 1 ug RNA underwent reverse transcription using random hexamers. One entry per CDR3 protein, called by TCRdb with MiXCR from the immunoSEQ multiplex PCR reads. The sample lists about 140,000 distinct CDR3 sequences, around 95% occurring once. Input material: CD4+ T cells from PBMCs. These receptors were taken from a human donor with Susac syndrome.

This clonotype was observed a single time. The chain links TRBV5-1 to TRBJ1-2; 7 bases are shared with TRBD1. The CDR3 extends over 14 amino acids. The ends lost 4 bases at V and 7 bases at J; junction bases unmatched: 10. Germline assignment: CDR1 SGHRS and CDR2 YFSETQ. As DNA, the CDR3 is TGCGCCAGCAGCACTGACAGGGCCAGAGGTGGCTACACCTTC. Protein product: CASSTDRARGGYTF.

The rearrangement joins TRBV18 to TRBJ2-7, with 8 bases lining up with TRBD2. V shed 4 bases, J shed 2 bases, and the junction held 4 bases outside the gene matches. This CDR3 has 14 amino acids. The germline V gene has CDR1 KGHSH and CDR2 LQKENI. The CDR3 protein is CASSRGLGTYEQYF. The DNA for the CDR3 is TGTGCCAGCTCACGGGGACTAGGCACCTACGAGCAGTACTTC.

The chain is built from TRBV20-1 and TRBJ1-3; D is unresolved. This CDR3 is 15 amino acids long. Germline CDR1 reads DFQATT; CDR2 reads SNEGSKA (reference sequence). Trimming removed 5 bases from V and 2 bases from J, with 16 bases in between. In nucleotides, the CDR3 is TGCAGTGCTTATACGCCCCAGTTCGCTGGAAACACCATATATTTT. This translates into CSAYTPQFAGNTIYF.

This clonotype has only one observation. The chain recombines TRBV20-1 with TRBJ1-1; maybe TRBD1 (6 bases). The CDR3 length is 12 residues. V dropped 3 bases and J dropped 7 bases, with 12 bases sitting between them. Germline V gives CDR1 DFQATT, CDR2 SNEGSKA (reference sequence). In nucleotides, the CDR3 is TGCAGTGCTAGTGGGGGGGACATTGAAGCTTTCTTT. It encodes CSASGGDIEAFF.

The chain carries TRBV20-1 and TRBJ1-5; 8 nucleotides line up with TRBD1. The V gene's germline CDR1 is DFQATT and CDR2 SNEGSKA (reference sequence). The CDR3 is 13 residues long. V lost 5 bases, J lost 9 bases, and 9 bases stayed unmatched. The CDR3 reads CSAPDRDSGPQHF. The CDR3 DNA sequence: TGCAGTGCTCCGGACAGGGACTCTGGGCCCCAGCATTTT.

This sequence joins TRBV29-1 and TRBJ1-3; no reliable D call. The CDR3 has 14 residues. With 3 bases removed from V and 4 bases from J, the gap between germline ends came to 13 bases. In germline, CDR1 is SQVTM, CDR2 ANQGSEA. Here the CDR3 reads CSVESPRLGNTIYF. The CDR3 nucleotides read TGCAGCGTTGAGTCGCCCCGCCTGGGAAACACCATATATTTT.

The rearrangement uses TRBV7-2 and TRBJ1-6; possible D gene TRBD1, 5 bases. The CDR3 has 13 residues. CDR1 SGHTA and CDR2 FQGNSA come from the germline V gene. V lost 2 bases to trimming and J lost 10 bases, with 9 bases between them. For the CDR3, the DNA is TGTGCCAGCAGCTTAAGGGGAAGGTCACCCCTCCACTTT. Translated: CASSLRGRSPLHF.

This sequence joins TRBV29-1 and TRBJ2-3; TRBD1 matches at 7 bases. This CDR3 has 14 residues. The V segment lost 7 bases and the J segment 8 bases; nucleotides outside the gene matches: 15. CDR1 and CDR2 (germline): SQVTM, ANQGSEA. The CDR3 sequence: CSGRRGTGEGTQYF. CDR3 bases: TGCAGCGGGAGAAGGGGTACAGGGGAAGGTACGCAGTATTTT.

V usage is TRBV9 and J usage is TRBJ1-6; D not resolved. The CDR3 runs 14 residues. Between the trimmed V and J ends, which lost 0 bases and 5 bases, there was a span of 6 bases. The germline V gene has CDR1 SGDLS and CDR2 YYNGEE. In DNA, the CDR3 is TGTGCCAGCAGCGTAGAGGGAAATAATTCACCCCTCCACTTT. Translation: CASSVEGNNSPLHF.

The CDR3 sequence: CAWSRRKHYGYTF. In DNA, the CDR3 is TGTGCCTGGAGTCGACGGAAACACTATGGCTACACCTTC. V usage is TRBV30 and J usage is TRBJ1-2; D ambiguous. This CDR3 has 13 residues. V lost 2 bases, J lost 3 bases, and 10 bases lay in between. From germline, CDR1 is GTSNPN and CDR2 SVGIG (reference sequence).

This chain connects TRBV6-4 to TRBJ2-1; 16 bases are shared with TRBD2. Germline V gene data show CDR1 as MRHNA and CDR2 as SNTAGT. The CDR3 runs 17 residues. V trimming: 2 bases; J trimming: 9 bases; junction bases outside the gene matches: 7. CDR3 DNA sequence: TGTGCCAGCAGTGACCTAGGGACTAGCGGGAGGGCTAGTGAGCAGTTCTTC. This encodes CASSDLGTSGRASEQFF.

This chain joins TRBV4-3 and TRBJ2-3, with 8 bases identical to TRBD2. V shed 1 base, J shed 2 bases, and the junction held 5 bases outside the gene matches. The CDR3 runs 16 residues. Looked up from germline, CDR1 is LGHNA and CDR2 is YSLEER. CDR3 nucleotides: TGCGCCAGCAGCCAAGTCGGCGGGAGGACCACAGATACGCAGTATTTT. Protein: CASSQVGGRTTDTQYF.

This chain links TRBV20-1 with TRBJ1-2; perhaps TRBD1 as D (6 bases). The CDR3 covers 13 residues. V was shortened by 5 bases and J by 4 bases, with 14 bases between the two germline ends. Germline V gene data show CDR1 as DFQATT and CDR2 as SNEGSKA (reference sequence). CDR3 nucleotides: TGCAGTGCTGTCCACAGGGAGCCCTATGGCTACACCTTC. It codes for CSAVHREPYGYTF.

This chain links TRBV6-6 with TRBJ2-5, with D perhaps matching TRBD1 (5 bases). The CDR3 spans 12 residues. Germline V lookup: CDR1 MNHNY, CDR2 SVGAGI (reference sequence). V was cut by 7 bases and J by 6 bases, with 12 bases left in between. CDR3 nucleotide sequence: TGTGCCAGCACGGTCGACAGAAAGACCCAGTACTTC. Amino acids: CASTVDRKTQYF.

The rearrangement joins TRBV20-1 to TRBJ2-5, with 8 bases matching TRBD2. This CDR3 region has 13 residues. From germline, CDR1 is DFQATT and CDR2 SNEGSKA (reference sequence). V shed 5 bases and J 5 bases; nucleotides not matched to a gene: 7. DNA for the CDR3: TGCAGTGCTGGGACTAGGGCCGGCGAGACCCAGTACTTC. This translates into CSAGTRAGETQYF.

This chain connects TRBV20-1 to TRBJ2-5; 14 bases are shared with TRBD2. V was pared by 1 base and J by 9 bases, with 10 bases of the junction left unmatched. In germline, CDR1 is DFQATT, CDR2 SNEGSKA (reference sequence). The CDR3 is 16 amino acids. CDR3 loop: CSARAPGLAGDESQYF. CDR3 sequence (DNA): TGCAGTGCTAGAGCACCGGGACTAGCGGGAGATGAGTCCCAGTACTTC.

V is TRBV30 and J is TRBJ1-5, with TRBD1 identical over 9 bases. From germline, CDR1 is GTSNPN and CDR2 SVGIG (reference sequence). The CDR3 totals 14 residues. V was clipped by 1 base and J by 4 bases; unmatched bases: 2. In nucleotides, the CDR3 is TGTGCCTGGAGTGGTGGACAGGGGAATCAGCCCCAGCATTTT. This translates into CAWSGGQGNQPQHF.

The J gene is TRBJ1-5, the V gene TRBV6-2 or TRBV6-3, with D possibly TRBD1 on 6 matching bases. V shed 4 bases and J shed 4 bases, with 11 bases lying between them. This CDR3 contains 14 residues. Germline loops: CDR1 MNHEY, CDR2 SVGEGT. The CDR3 sequence is CASSSTGTNQPQHF. The CDR3 DNA reads TGTGCCAGCAGTTCTACAGGGACAAATCAGCCCCAGCATTTT.

This clonotype is a singleton in its sample. V usage is TRBV7-9 and J usage is TRBJ1-1, with TRBD1 matching 12 bases. This CDR3 is built from 15 residues. V lost 3 bases to trimming and J lost 5 bases; unmatched junction nucleotides: 4. Per the germline V gene, CDR1 is SEHNR and CDR2 is FQNEAQ (reference sequence). The chain's CDR3 is CASSFRDRGLTEAFF. For the CDR3, the DNA is TGTGCCAGCAGCTTTCGGGACAGGGGGCTAACTGAAGCTTTCTTT.

V and J are TRBV5-1 and TRBJ2-5, with 10 bases matching TRBD2. V lost 0 bases and J lost 3; bases outside the gene matches: 5. CDR3 length: 16 amino acids. The germline V gene has CDR1 SGHRS and CDR2 YFSETQ. CDR3 bases: TGCGCCAGCAGCTTGGCGGCTAGCGGGGGCAAAGAGACCCAGTACTTC. As protein: CASSLAASGGKETQYF.